This record concerns one T cell receptor (beta chain) sequence. Antigen: not known. CD25-based Treg depletion was applied to purified naive CD4+ T cells. General study results and limits: Greatest tumor Treg TCR overlap was with tumor naive CD4+ cells.

The CDR3 covers 14 residues. The trim removed 10 bases at V and 0 bases at J, leaving 7 bases unmatched. Germline values: CDR1 ENHRY, CDR2 SYGVKD. Constant-region reverse primers amplified full-length variable regions, followed by semi-nested Nested Universal Primer A PCR. MiXCR was run by TCRdb on the 5' RACE reads, yielding one entry per CDR3 protein. The table lists approximately 40,000 distinct CDR3 sequences, approximately 17% of them singletons. The chain uses TRBV10-3 and TRBJ2-3, with 7 bases fitting TRBD1. The sample was naive CD4+ T cells sorted from a lymph node. Subset of the sample: naive CD4+ T cells, CD4+CD45RA+CD25-. This receptor was obtained from a female donor with breast cancer. The CDR3 protein is CATSDRVSTDTQYF. In DNA form, the CDR3 reads TGTGCCACCTCAGACAGGGTCAGCACAGATACGCAGTATTTT.